A single sample gave rise to the 30 T cell receptor beta chains below, sequenced in a study of blood T cell repertoires in COVID-19. Sequencing used immunoSEQ multiplex PCR; TCRdb keeps in-frame clones, though not all of them. The top ten hold over 9.5% of the sample, which has 310,000 or so clones, about nine tenths seen once. Sequencing was done on a sample of PBMCs or T cells enriched from blood (not recorded which). These receptors were taken from a woman younger than 35 who had recovered from COVID-19.

This chain links TRBV30 with TRBJ2-5, with a tentative D call TRBD1 (5 bases). The CDR3 contains 16 residues. V lost 0 bases, J lost 5 bases, and 19 bases lay in between. Germline-derived CDR1 and CDR2 are GTSNPN and SVGIG (reference sequence). The DNA of the CDR3 is TGTGCCTGGAGTGTAGGAACAGGAGACCCCGGGGAGACCCAGTACTTC. Amino acids: CAWSVGTGDPGETQYF.

The J gene is TRBJ2-3, the V gene TRBV18, with D tentatively TRBD1 (6 bases). Germline CDR1 reads KGHSH; CDR2 reads LQKENI. The ends were cut back, 6 bases at V and 2 bases at J, with 18 bases in the middle. The CDR3 extends over 16 amino acids. CDR3 sequence: CASSPSTGILTDTQYF. The CDR3 DNA is TGTGCCAGCTCCCCGTCGACAGGTATCCTCACAGATACGCAGTATTTT.

The CDR3 loop reads CASSDHRGGATDTQYF. For the CDR3, the DNA is TGTGCCAGCAGTGACCACCGTGGGGGGGCAACAGATACGCAGTATTTT. The chain couples TRBV6-1 to TRBJ2-3, with D perhaps matching TRBD2 (7 bases). The germline gives CDR1 MNHNS, CDR2 SASEGT. The V end lost 3 bases, the J end lost 3 bases, and 16 bases lay between the germline ends. The CDR3 loop spans 16 amino acids.

The rearrangement links TRBV28 to TRBJ1-2; 11 nucleotides line up with TRBD1. Germline CDR1 and CDR2: MDHEN and SYDVKM. This CDR3 spans 16 amino acids. The CDR3 nucleotides read TGTGCTACAAGACCCCGCGGACAGGGGGCGCGCTATGGCTACACCTTC. Residues: CATRPRGQGARYGYTF.

J is TRBJ2-7 and V is TRBV30; 9 nucleotides align to TRBD1. The CDR3 runs to 14 residues. V lost 2 bases to trimming and J lost 5 bases; unmatched junction nucleotides: 7. Germline CDR1 is GTSNPN and CDR2 is SVGIG (reference sequence). This chain's CDR3 is CAWSPGTGSNEQYF. In DNA form, the CDR3 reads TGTGCCTGGAGTCCCGGGACAGGGTCAAACGAGCAGTACTTC.

The chain links TRBV5-1 to TRBJ1-2; the match to TRBD1 covers 9 bases. J gave up 4 bases and V 4 bases, and 5 bases lay outside the gene matches. Germline values: CDR1 SGHRS, CDR2 YFSETQ. The CDR3 spans 14 residues. The CDR3 region is CASSPGQGPYGYTF. Here the CDR3 DNA reads TGCGCCAGCAGCCCGGGACAGGGACCCTATGGCTACACCTTC.

This chain uses TRBV30 with TRBJ2-7; 7 nucleotides line up with TRBD1. With 0 bases clipped from V and 0 bases from J, the junction kept 2 bases outside the gene matches. CDR3 length: 14 amino acids. Germline V gives CDR1 GTSNPN, CDR2 SVGIG (reference sequence). The CDR3 DNA reads TGTGCCTGGAGTGTAGGGGACAGCTCCTACGAGCAGTACTTC. As protein: CAWSVGDSSYEQYF.

This chain links TRBV7-2 with TRBJ2-7, with a possible D match to TRBD1 (6 bases). Deletions cut 1 base from V and 1 base from J, with 17 bases between. The CDR3 spans 17 residues. Germline V lookup: CDR1 SGHTA, CDR2 FQGNSA. This chain's CDR3 is CASSLGKPGHWSYEQYF. The CDR3 DNA sequence: TGTGCCAGCAGCTTAGGTAAACCGGGACATTGGTCCTACGAGCAGTACTTC.

This chain connects TRBV6-5 to TRBJ1-4, with 7 bases fitting TRBD1. With V trimmed by 6 bases and J by 8 bases, 15 bases remained unmatched. Germline lookup yields CDR1 MNHEY and CDR2 SVGAGI. There are 16 residues in the CDR3. CDR3 in DNA: TGTGCCAGCAGCTACGGACTACAGGGGTGGAACGAAAAACTGTTTTTT. Translated: CASSYGLQGWNEKLFF.

This clone was recorded only once. V and J are TRBV10-3 and TRBJ2-1; 8 nucleotides line up with TRBD2. The CDR3 runs to 14 residues. The junction had 3 bases not matched to a gene; V was cut back by 5 bases and J by 3 bases. Germline values: CDR1 ENHRY, CDR2 SYGVKD. The CDR3 bases are TGTGCCATCAGTCCGGGAGGGGGCTACAATGAGCAGTTCTTC. Its translation: CAISPGGGYNEQFF.

The rearrangement links TRBV29-1 to TRBJ1-2; 9 bases agree with TRBD1. CDR1 and CDR2 (germline): SQVTM, ANQGSEA. The length of the CDR3 is 14 residues. Trimming at V came to 1 base and at J to 4 bases, leaving 4 bases not matched to a gene. In DNA, the CDR3 is TGCAGCGTTGAAGGGGGGGACAGGGCCTATGGCTACACCTTC. This translates into CSVEGGDRAYGYTF. The full variable domain, rest sourced from reference TRBV29-1 and TRBJ1-2, is SAVISQKPSRDICQRGTSLTIQCQVDSQVTMMFWYRQQPGQSLTLIATANQGSEATYESGFVIDKFPISRPNLTFSTLTVSNMSPEDSSIYLCSVEGGDRAYGYTFGSGTRLTVV.

The chain links TRBV2 to TRBJ2-3; D might be TRBD2 (6 bases). The CDR3 totals 15 residues. Germline V gene lookup returns CDR1 SNHLY and CDR2 FYNNEI. V was clipped by 6 bases and J by 0 bases, with 13 bases between them. DNA for the CDR3: TGTGCCAGCAGAAGGAGGGCCCTGAGCACAGATACGCAGTATTTT. This sequence encodes CASRRRALSTDTQYF.

This sequence joins TRBV4-1 and TRBJ2-1, with 15 positions matching TRBD2. V shed 4 bases, J shed 8 bases, and the junction held 3 bases outside the gene matches. CDR1 is MGHRA and CDR2 is YSYEKL in the germline V gene. The CDR3 extends over 15 amino acids. The CDR3 bases are TGCGCCAGCAGCCGGACTAGCGGGGGGGCATATGAGCAGTTCTTC. The encoded protein is CASSRTSGGAYEQFF.

This clone was observed a single time. The J gene is TRBJ1-6, the V gene TRBV19, with D possibly being TRBD1 (6 bases). The length of the CDR3 is 14 residues. The V gene's germline CDR1 is LNHDA and CDR2 SQIVND (reference sequence). V gave up 6 bases and J gave up 10 bases, with 16 bases separating them. The CDR3 reads CASSTGNLRSPLHF. The CDR3, as DNA: TGTGCCAGTAGCACAGGGAATTTAAGATCACCCCTCCACTTT.

The chain joins TRBV19 to TRBJ1-3; no clear D gene. V shed 7 bases and J shed 0 bases, with 10 bases lying between them. The germline V gene has CDR1 LNHDA and CDR2 SQIVND (reference sequence). The CDR3 consists of 14 residues. The CDR3: CASTRLFSGNTIYF. CDR3 nucleotides: TGTGCCAGTACCCGTCTCTTCTCTGGAAACACCATATATTTT. Complete variable domain (other parts from reference TRBV19 and TRBJ1-3): DGGITQSPKYLFRKEGQNVTLSCEQNLNHDAMYWYRQDPGQGLRLIYYSQIVNDFQKGDIAEGYSVSREKKESFPLTVTSAQKNPTAFYLCASTRLFSGNTIYFGEGSWLTVV.

The chain is built from TRBV30 and TRBJ2-3; 7 positions agree with TRBD1. The junction had 4 bases not matched to a gene; V was cut back by 3 bases and J by 4 bases. The length of the CDR3 is 13 residues. Germline CDR1 GTSNPN, CDR2 SVGIG (reference sequence). The CDR3 nucleotides read TGTGCCTGGAGCCCGACAGGGCCAGATACGCAGTATTTT. Encoded protein: CAWSPTGPDTQYF. The entire variable domain, with the rest obtained from reference TRBV30 and TRBJ2-3, is as follows: SQTIHQWPATLVQPVGSPLSLECTVEGTSNPNLYWYRQAAGRGLQLLFYSVGIGQISSEVPQNLSASRPQDRQFILSSKKLLLSDSGFYLCAWSPTGPDTQYFGPGTRLTVL.

The chain has TRBV30 and TRBJ1-2, with unresolved D. V dropped 5 bases and J dropped 0 bases, with 4 bases sitting between them. Germline V gene lookup returns CDR1 GTSNPN and CDR2 SVGIG (reference sequence). The CDR3 runs 11 residues. The DNA of the CDR3 is TGTGCCTGGCAGGCTAACTATGGCTACACCTTC. The encoded protein is CAWQANYGYTF.

There are a few counts of this clone. The V and J genes are TRBV30 and TRBJ1-5, with 7 bases identical to TRBD1. Per the germline V gene, CDR1 is GTSNPN and CDR2 is SVGIG (reference sequence). Trimming cost V 1 base and J 3 bases; bases outside gene matches: 9. CDR3 length equals 16 residues. CDR3 DNA: TGTGCCTGGAGTGCCAGGGGGATATTAGACAATCAGCCCCAGCATTTT. Translating it yields CAWSARGILDNQPQHF.

This clone appeared a few times. This chain links TRBV9 with TRBJ2-7; 12 bases map to TRBD2. The germline V gene has CDR1 SGDLS and CDR2 YYNGEE. The CDR3 is made up of 17 amino acids. The V gene end was trimmed by 0 bases and the J gene end by 1 base; junction bases not matched to a gene: 5. The CDR3 protein is CASSVGPSGRVSYEQYF. The CDR3 DNA reads as TGTGCCAGCAGCGTAGGCCCTAGCGGGAGGGTTTCCTACGAGCAGTACTTC.

This rearrangement joins TRBV5-4 to TRBJ2-3; D is unresolved. Trimming removed 2 bases from V and 5 bases from J, with 12 bases in between. Germline loops: CDR1 SGHNT, CDR2 YYREEE (reference sequence). The CDR3 contains 14 residues. In nucleotides, the CDR3 is TGTGCCAGCAGCTTAGAGCTTCGGGTAGATACGCAGTATTTT. Amino acids: CASSLELRVDTQYF.

The chain links TRBV5-1 to TRBJ1-1; TRBD1 matches at 8 bases. Germline V gives CDR1 SGHRS, CDR2 YFSETQ. J gave up 6 bases and V 4 bases, and 14 bases lay outside the gene matches. This CDR3 spans 16 amino acids. The CDR3 loop is CASSRASSGQGPEAFF. DNA for the CDR3: TGCGCCAGCAGCCGCGCCTCCTCCGGACAGGGCCCTGAAGCTTTCTTT. The full variable domain, in which reference TRBV5-1 and TRBJ1-1 provide the parts outside the CDR3, is KAGVTQTPRYLIKTRGQQVTLSCSPISGHRSVSWYQQTPGQGLQFLFEYFSETQRNKGNFPGRFSGRQFSNSRSEMNVSTLELGDSALYLCASSRASSGQGPEAFFGQGTRLTVV.

The gene calls are TRBV4-1 and TRBJ2-1, with 14 bases lining up with TRBD2. The CDR3 is made up of 16 amino acids. Germline loops: CDR1 MGHRA, CDR2 YSYEKL. The junction had 5 bases not matched to a gene; V was cut back by 6 bases and J by 4 bases. CDR3 nucleotides: TGCGCCAGCAGTCTAAGACTAGCGGGGGGGTACAATGAGCAGTTCTTC. It translates to CASSLRLAGGYNEQFF.

The chain employs TRBV1 and TRBJ2-5; the table's D call, TRBD2, was not checked against the DNA. TRBV1 is termed a pseudogene. The CDR3 consists of 17 residues. The CDR3 is CTSSQDRMRGRQETQYF. The CDR3 DNA reads TGCACCAGCAGCCAAGATCGAATGCGGGGTCGACAAGAGACCCAGTACTTC.

The chain is built from TRBV18 and TRBJ1-6, with TRBD1 matching over 9 bases. CDR1 is KGHSH, CDR2 LQKENI, per germline. The length of the CDR3 is 16 residues. Trimming removed 2 bases from V and 7 bases from J; junction bases left unmatched: 6. CDR3 coding DNA: TGTGCCAGCTCACCAAGCCAACAGGGGGCAAATTCACCCCTCCACTTT. This translates into CASSPSQQGANSPLHF. The full variable domain, in which reference TRBV18 and TRBJ1-6 provide the parts outside the CDR3, is NAGVMQNPRHLVRRRGQEARLRCSPMKGHSHVYWYRQLPEEGLKFMVYLQKENIIDESGMPKERFSAEFPKEGPSILRIQQVVRGDSAAYFCASSPSQQGANSPLHFGNGTRLTVT.

This chain joins TRBV7-9 and TRBJ2-1, with 14 nucleotides matching TRBD2. The germline V gene encodes CDR1 SEHNR and CDR2 FQNEAQ (reference sequence). Unmatched junction bases numbered 12, after V lost 6 bases and J lost 2 bases. The CDR3 has 19 residues. CDR3 sequence reads: CASRKGTSGRNRTYNEQFF. The CDR3, as DNA: TGTGCCAGCAGAAAGGGGACTAGCGGGAGAAACCGGACCTACAATGAGCAGTTCTTC.

This clone was detected only a few times. The gene calls are TRBV3-1 (or the pseudogene TRBV3-2) and TRBJ2-1; maybe TRBD2 (5 bases). The CDR3 has 12 residues. V was pared by 4 bases and J by 8 bases, with 9 bases between. The germline CDR1 and CDR2 sequences are LGHDT and YNNKEL (reference sequence). Here the CDR3 reads CASSRTRDEQFF. CDR3 nucleotide sequence: TGTGCCAGCAGCCGTACTAGGGATGAGCAGTTCTTC.

This clone has a single count. The chain recombines TRBV15 with TRBJ2-3; TRBD2 aligns across 9 bases. Losses at the gene ends were 0 bases for V and 2 bases for J; bases not matched to a gene: 6. CDR3 size: 17 residues. The germline V gene encodes CDR1 LNHNV and CDR2 YYDKDF (reference sequence). This CDR3 reads CATSRDTSGPYTDTQYF. The DNA for the CDR3 is TGTGCCACCAGCAGAGATACTAGCGGGCCTTACACAGATACGCAGTATTTT.

The chain employs TRBV11-2 and TRBJ2-6, with a possible D match to TRBD1 (6 bases). Germline V lookup: CDR1 SGHAT, CDR2 FQNNGV. Trimming left V 5 bases short and J 1 base short, with 9 bases between. The CDR3 has 15 residues. The DNA of the CDR3 is TGTGCCAGCAGCGTGGACAGTTCTGGGGCCAACGTCCTGACTTTC. Translating it yields CASSVDSSGANVLTF.

The V call is TRBV7-9, the J call TRBJ2-7, with 9 bases identical to TRBD1. In germline, CDR1 is SEHNR, CDR2 FQNEAQ (reference sequence). CDR3 length: 18 amino acids. V dropped 8 bases and J dropped 2; count of bases not matched to a gene: 19. CDR3 nucleotides: TGTGCCAGCGGGCCGGGACAGGGTATCCCAATCACTACCTACGAGCAGTACTTC. It specifies CASGPGQGIPITTYEQYF.

The CDR3 DNA reads TGCGCCAGCAGCGTCACAGGGACCACTGAAGCTTTCTTT. Residues: CASSVTGTTEAFF. This chain uses TRBV5-1 with TRBJ1-1; a possible D gene is TRBD1 (6 bases). CDR1 is SGHRS and CDR2 is YFSETQ in the germline V gene. The V end was cut by 4 bases, the J end by 4 bases, with 11 bases between. CDR3 length: 13 residues.